These 8 T cell receptor beta chains were all obtained from the same sample, sequenced in a study of T cells after posttransplantation cyclophosphamide. The method was immunoSEQ multiplex PCR; TCRdb's version includes in-frame clones alone and lacks a portion of them. The sample holds about 10,000 clones; 70% to 90% are singletons and the top ten take 4.5% to 5.5%. A marrow graft followed busulfan-fludarabine conditioning, with cyclophosphamide on days +3 and +4. Sequencing was performed on PBMCs, taken after allogeneic stem cell transplant with posttransplant cyclophosphamide. The receptors here all came from a female patient aged 50-65 years who received an allogeneic stem cell transplant from a related donor, was CMV-positive, and had no GVHD. A subset of T cells may come from the graft donor.

The genes are TRBV2 and TRBJ2-2, with D possibly TRBD2 on 5 matching bases. CDR1 SNHLY and CDR2 FYNNEI come from the germline V gene. V was clipped by 4 bases and J by 5 bases, with 17 bases between them. CDR3 length equals 16 residues. CDR3 residues: CASSATGSGGTGELFF. As DNA, the CDR3 is TGTGCCAGCAGTGCTACGGGGTCCGGTGGAACCGGGGAGCTGTTTTTT.

The chain employs TRBV6-5 and TRBJ2-1, with 7 bases fitting TRBD2. CDR3 length: 15 residues. CDR1 is MNHEY and CDR2 is SVGAGI in the germline V gene. J gave up 5 bases and V 6 bases, and 10 bases lay outside the gene matches. Here the CDR3 reads CASSVFRLANNEQFF. The CDR3 coding sequence is TGTGCCAGCAGCGTCTTTCGACTAGCAAACAATGAGCAGTTCTTC.

This clone was seen a few times. The V and J genes are TRBV7-6 and TRBJ1-1; D is undetermined. From germline, CDR1 is SGHVS and CDR2 FNYEAQ. Trimming took off 1 base at V and 0 bases at J, with 12 bases between the two ends. The CDR3 totals 16 residues. In nucleotides, the CDR3 is TGTGCCAGCAGCTTAGGGTATGGTACAGTGAACACTGAAGCTTTCTTT. Residues: CASSLGYGTVNTEAFF.

The rearrangement links TRBV19 to TRBJ2-5, with 11 bases fitting TRBD1. The J call may be in error: the DNA end matches TRBJ2-7 better. The germline V gene encodes CDR1 LNHDA and CDR2 SQIVND (reference sequence). The CDR3 consists of 14 residues. The DNA of the CDR3 is TGTGCCAGTAGTTCTGGGACAGGGGGCTACGAGCAGTACTTC. This codes for CASSSGTGGYEQYF.

This clone was counted only a few times. The chain couples TRBV4-3 to TRBJ1-1; 9 nucleotides line up with TRBD1. V gave up 1 base and J gave up 3 bases; unmatched junction bases: 18. The CDR3 covers 20 residues. CDR1 and CDR2 (germline): LGHNA, YSLEER. The CDR3, as DNA: TGCGCCAGCAGCCAAGTCATGCCCACGTCCGGGACAGGGTGGTACACTGAAGCTTTCTTT. Translating gives CASSQVMPTSGTGWYTEAFF.

This clone appeared a single time. V is TRBV6-6 and J is TRBJ1-5, with D possibly TRBD1 on 6 matching bases. Germline V gives CDR1 MNHNY, CDR2 SVGAGI (reference sequence). The V and J ends lost 6 bases and 7 bases respectively, with 19 bases between them. CDR3 length: 15 amino acids. This CDR3 is CASRTDDRFGQPQHF. CDR3 in DNA: TGTGCCAGCAGGACGGACGACAGGTTCGGGCAGCCCCAGCATTTT.

This chain connects TRBV6-5 to TRBJ2-3, with D perhaps TRBD2 (5 bases). The V end was cut by 3 bases, the J end by 0 bases, with 10 bases between. This CDR3 contains 15 residues. CDR1 is MNHEY and CDR2 is SVGAGI in the germline V gene. CDR3 sequence (DNA): TGTGCCAGCAGTTATTTCGGGGTTAGCACAGATACGCAGTATTTT. Residues: CASSYFGVSTDTQYF.

The rearrangement joins TRBV25-1 to TRBJ2-1, with unresolved D. Between the trimmed V and J ends, which lost 2 bases and 7 bases, there was a span of 6 bases. Germline V gene data show CDR1 as MGHDK and CDR2 as SYGVNS. This CDR3 has 12 amino acids. The CDR3: CASSERWNEQFF. CDR3 DNA sequence: TGTGCCAGCAGTGAACGGTGGAATGAGCAGTTCTTC.